This entry concerns a single T cell receptor beta chain. The sample originates from a study of blood T cell repertoires in COVID-19. Measured with immunoSEQ multiplex PCR; TCRdb has only the in-frame clones, and not every one. The sample lists under 300,000 clones; roughly 93% were seen once. Enrollees, about 18 to 95 years old, lived in fewer than 25 US areas. The ends lost 4 bases at V and 7 bases at J; junction bases unmatched: 10. CDR1 and CDR2 from the germline V gene are LGHNA and YSLEER. The CDR3 sequence is 15 residues long. The sequencing input was PBMCs or T cells enriched from blood (not recorded which). The sequence was obtained from a woman between 35 and 50 years old with acute COVID-19. The chain employs TRBV4-3 and TRBJ2-1, with TRBD2 matching over 7 bases. In DNA, the CDR3 is TGCGCCAGCAGCCTCGGAGGCGGGAGTGTGAATGAGCAGTTCTTC. Protein sequence: CASSLGGGSVNEQFF.